Here is one TCR beta chain with its context. Its cognate antigen is unknown. This entry comes from a study of T cell responses to AZD1222 COVID-19 vaccine. General observations from the study: A rise in Spike-specific TCR breadth and depth followed two AZD1222 doses.

CDR1 is LGHNA, CDR2 YNFKEQ, per germline. Trimming cost V 0 bases and J 2 bases; bases outside gene matches: 5. The CDR3 contains 16 residues. Profiling relied on immunoSEQ multiplex PCR, and the TCRdb table lists in-frame clones only, not all of them. The sample has some 130,000 clones; approximately 93% are singletons. Here the sequenced sample was peripheral blood, taken on day 0 of AZD1222 vaccination. The TCR was taken from an adult in good health. The chain combines TRBV4-2 with TRBJ2-3, with 7 positions matching TRBD2. The DNA of the CDR3 is TGTGCCAGCAGCCAAGACTGGACTAGTGACACAGATACGCAGTATTTT. It translates to CASSQDWTSDTDTQYF.